This T cell receptor beta chain was documented in a study of blood T cell repertoires in COVID-19. Across the whole study: Some COVID-19 samples were acute and others convalescent; all came from the United States, Italy and Spain. In each case, the material was cDNA or gDNA derived from T cells, B-cell-depleted T cells, or PBMCs.

In the original processing: Using reference gene primer amplification, nucleated cell counts were estimated. Profiling relied on immunoSEQ multiplex PCR, and the TCRdb table lists in-frame clones only, not all of them. D and trimming come from the DNA, and the V and J calls and clone size come from that table. The table includes some 150,000 clones, 85% to 90% detected once. V was clipped by 0 bases and J by 6 bases, with 12 bases between them. Looked up from germline, CDR1 is LGHNT and CDR2 is FRNRAP. The CDR3 extends over 15 amino acids. The TCR was taken from a woman between 55 and 75 years old with acute or convalescent COVID-19. The chain has TRBV12-5 and TRBJ2-1; D may be TRBD1 (5 bases). The sample comprised peripheral blood. CDR3 in DNA: TGTGCTAGTGGTTTGGTGGTAGGACACACCAATGAGCAGTTCTTC. Translation: CASGLVVGHTNEQFF.